The rows below give T cell receptor beta chains drawn from one sample of a study of cytomegalovirus exposure and HLA in healthy donors. Here immunoSEQ multiplex PCR was the method, and the copy in TCRdb shows in-frame clones only, minus some. The sample yields about 170,000 clones, about 84% seen once. Sequencing used PBMCs. All receptors come from a man aged 18 to 35 in good health and CMV-seronegative. CDR3s include the opening cysteine and the closing phenylalanine or tryptophan. D genes are given only for firm matches. Part of the rows lack a size; the others show once, few, many or a class for expanded clones.

d_gene	j_gene	abundance	v_gene	CDR3aa	CDR3nt
.	TRBJ2-7	.	TRBV28	CASTYTVPYEQYF	TGTGCCAGCACCTATACCGTTCCCTACGAGCAGTACTTC
.	TRBJ1-2	.	TRBV4-1	CASSQEGTGLNYGYTF	TGCGCCAGCAGCCAGGAAGGAACAGGTTTAAACTATGGCTACACCTTC
TRBD2	TRBJ2-5	.	TRBV29-1	CSVEVPLAGYQETQYF	TGCAGCGTTGAAGTCCCTCTAGCGGGGTACCAAGAGACCCAGTACTTC
TRBD2	TRBJ2-3	once	TRBV29-1	CSVQGGSTDTQYF	TGCAGCGTCCAGGGCGGGAGTACAGATACGCAGTATTTT
.	TRBJ2-2	.	TRBV18	CASSQDGSGELFF	TGTGCCAGCTCACAGGACGGGAGCGGGGAGCTGTTTTTT
TRBD2	TRBJ2-7	.	TRBV29-1	CSAVAGGRNEQYF	TGCAGCGCGGTAGCGGGAGGGAGGAACGAGCAGTACTTC
TRBD2	TRBJ2-5	once	TRBV9	CASSPSGRLEETQYF	TGTGCCAGCAGCCCTAGCGGGAGGTTGGAGGAGACCCAGTACTTC
.	TRBJ2-7	.	TRBV28	CASSPPRTEAYEQYF	TGTGCCAGCAGTCCCCCCCGGACTGAAGCCTACGAGCAGTACTTC
.	TRBJ1-5	.	TRBV28	CASSFSVNQPQHF	TGTGCCAGCAGTTTTTCCGTCAATCAGCCCCAGCATTTT
.	TRBJ2-7	.	TRBV6-1	CASGSTILREQYF	TGTGCCAGCGGGTCTACTATATTGCGGGAGCAGTACTTC
.	TRBJ2-7	.	TRBV5-4	CASSLPGYEQYF	TGTGCCAGCAGCTTGCCAGGGTACGAGCAGTACTTC
.	TRBJ2-7	.	TRBV7-8	CASSLVDEAYEQYF	TGTGCCAGCAGCTTGGTTGACGAGGCCTACGAGCAGTACTTC
.	TRBJ1-2	once	TRBV10-3	CAISGQTGMVVGYTF	TGTGCCATCAGTGGACAGACAGGAATGGTTGTAGGCTACACCTTC
.	TRBJ2-7	few	TRBV7-6	CASSLDTGNYEQYF	TGTGCCAGCAGCTTAGACACAGGGAACTACGAGCAGTACTTC
.	TRBJ1-6	.	TRBV10-2	CASSVSLNSPLHF	TGCGCCAGCAGTGTTAGTCTGAATTCACCCCTCCACTTT
TRBD2	TRBJ2-2	.	TRBV28	CASSLSLAATGELFF	TGTGCCAGCAGTTTAAGCCTAGCGGCCACCGGGGAGCTGTTTTTT
.	TRBJ2-1	.	TRBV5-8	CASPFYFREMYNEQFF	TGTGCCAGCCCCTTCTACTTCAGGGAAATGTACAATGAGCAGTTCTTC
TRBD1	TRBJ2-6	few	TRBV19	CASQGVSGANVLTF	TGTGCCTCCCAGGGGGTATCTGGGGCCAACGTCCTGACTTTC
.	TRBJ1-2	.	TRBV7-9	CASSLLDGYTF	TGTGCCAGCAGCCTGTTAGATGGCTACACCTTC
.	TRBJ2-5	.	TRBV7-2	CASSSRVTQYF	TGTGCCAGCAGCTCCCGTGTGACCCAGTACTTC
.	TRBJ1-2	.	TRBV29-1	CSVEDLLQDLRSYGYTF	TGCAGCGTTGAAGATCTTTTGCAGGATTTAAGAAGCTATGGCTACACCTTC
.	TRBJ2-2	.	TRBV27	CASKWTANTGELFF	TGTGCCAGCAAGTGGACAGCTAACACCGGGGAGCTGTTTTTT
.	TRBJ1-3	.	TRBV6-1	CASKIIDRGNTIYF	TGTGCCTCTAAAATAATAGACAGGGGAAACACCATATATTTT
TRBD1	TRBJ1-1	.	TRBV19	CASSAGQGFTEAFF	TGTGCCAGTAGTGCTGGACAGGGCTTTACTGAAGCTTTCTTT
.	TRBJ1-4	.	TRBV27	CASRKQGRNEKLFF	TGTGCCAGCAGAAAGCAGGGGCGGAATGAAAAACTGTTTTTT
.	TRBJ1-2	.	TRBV7-3	CASSETGGTGSGYTF	TGTGCCAGCAGTGAGACGGGAGGGACCGGGAGTGGCTACACCTTC
.	TRBJ1-2	.	TRBV28	CASSFGRISIHGYTF	TGTGCCAGCAGTTTTGGCCGAATCTCCATCCATGGCTACACCTTC
.	TRBJ2-7	.	TRBV6-1	CASIRRDKIGEQYF	TGTGCCAGCATAAGACGGGACAAAATAGGCGAGCAGTACTTC
TRBD1	TRBJ2-7	.	TRBV27	CASSSAWGDRGNEQYF	TGTGCCAGCAGTTCCGCCTGGGGGGACAGGGGCAACGAGCAGTACTTC
TRBD1	TRBJ2-1	once	TRBV7-9	CASSHRGSYNEQFF	TGTGCCAGCAGCCACAGGGGTTCCTACAATGAGCAGTTCTTC
.	TRBJ2-1	.	TRBV28	CASSAGTPPRDEQFF	TGTGCCAGCAGTGCCGGGACACCTCCTCGGGATGAGCAGTTCTTC
.	TRBJ1-5	.	TRBV5-4	CATKHAGEGANQPQHF	TGTGCCACCAAGCACGCGGGGGAAGGGGCCAATCAGCCCCAGCATTTT
TRBD2	TRBJ2-3	.	TRBV9	CASSVGTSGSYGTDTQYF	TGTGCCAGCAGCGTGGGGACTAGCGGGAGTTACGGCACAGATACGCAGTATTTT
TRBD1	TRBJ2-7	.	TRBV6-1	CASRPGQGMPYEQYF	TGTGCCAGCAGGCCGGGACAGGGAATGCCCTACGAGCAGTACTTC
.	TRBJ1-2	.	TRBV5-6	CASSLNREYGYTF	TGTGCCAGCAGCTTGAACAGAGAGTATGGCTACACCTTC
.	TRBJ2-4	once	TRBV5-1	CASSAGAKNIQYF	TGCGCCAGCAGTGCGGGAGCCAAAAACATTCAGTACTTC
.	TRBJ1-1	.	TRBV25-1	CASSESGGSGTEAFF	TGTGCCAGCAGTGAATCAGGAGGGTCAGGCACTGAAGCTTTCTTT
.	TRBJ1-2	.	TRBV4-1	CASSLSPQGYYTF	TGCGCCAGCAGCCTGAGTCCGCAGGGGTACTACACCTTC
.	TRBJ2-7	.	TRBV7-2	CASSLYGGEQYF	TGTGCCAGCAGCCTTTATGGGGGGGAGCAGTACTTC
.	TRBJ1-5	.	TRBV19	CASSIYPRDQPQHF	TGTGCCAGTAGTATTTACCCGAGGGATCAGCCCCAGCATTTT
TRBD2	TRBJ2-3	.	TRBV5-1	CASSTSGGPGDTQYF	TGCGCCAGCAGCACTAGCGGGGGGCCCGGAGATACGCAGTATTTT
.	TRBJ2-7	.	TRBV28	CASSSGTYEQYF	TGTGCCAGCAGTTCCGGGACCTACGAGCAGTACTTC
TRBD1	TRBJ2-2	.	TRBV7-6	CASSPRTGRATGELFF	TGTGCCAGCAGCCCCCGGACAGGGCGTGCCACCGGGGAGCTGTTTTTT
.	TRBJ2-3	few	TRBV7-3	CASSQTDTQYF	TGTGCCAGCAGCCAAACAGATACGCAGTATTTT
.	TRBJ1-4	.	TRBV28	CASSLQEGKLFF	TGTGCCAGCAGTCTCCAGGAGGGGAAACTGTTTTTT
TRBD1	TRBJ2-7	.	TRBV27	CASSDAGQGSYEQYF	TGTGCCAGCAGTGACGCCGGACAGGGCTCCTACGAGCAGTACTTC
TRBD1	TRBJ2-3	once	TRBV9	CASSVEAGQGTDTQYF	TGTGCCAGCAGCGTAGAGGCGGGACAGGGCACAGATACGCAGTATTTT
TRBD1	TRBJ2-2	.	TRBV5-1	CASSSTGDTGELFF	TGCGCCAGCAGCTCGACAGGGGACACCGGGGAGCTGTTTTTT
.	TRBJ2-1	.	TRBV6-1	CAITPGTRYNEQFF	TGTGCCATCACCCCCGGGACTCGCTACAATGAGCAGTTCTTC
TRBD1	TRBJ2-2	.	TRBV2	CATAAGGHGELFF	TGTGCCACCGCGGCAGGGGGCCACGGGGAGCTGTTTTTT